Listed below are T cell receptor beta chains from one sample, sequenced in a study of identical twins. TCRdb ran MiXCR on the 5' RACE reads and lists one entry per CDR3 protein. Among 400,000 to 550,000 distinct CDR3 sequences listed, 20% to 30% were seen once. These records were also assigned to another study, of T cells expressing NK-cell markers.

The specimen was CD4+ T cells sorted from blood. These receptors were taken from a woman under 30 in good health. Both conserved end residues are part of each CDR3. A D gene is named only where the DNA matches it firmly. Clone size is not always given. Where it is, it says once, few, many or a class for expanded clones.

V gene: TRBV12-3/TRBV12-4; J gene: TRBJ2-1; D gene: .; clone size: .; CDR3 DNA: TGTGCCAGCAGCCTCCAGGGCTATGAGCAGTTCTTC; CDR3 protein: CASSLQGYEQFF
V gene: TRBV29-1; J gene: TRBJ2-7; D gene: .; clone size: .; CDR3 DNA: TGCAGCGTAGCGGCCCTCAGCTCCTACGAGCAGTACTTC; CDR3 protein: CSVAALSSYEQYF
V gene: TRBV5-1; J gene: TRBJ2-3; D gene: .; clone size: many; CDR3 DNA: TGCGCCAGCAGCTTGATCCCCACAGATACGCAGTATTTT; CDR3 protein: CASSLIPTDTQYF
V gene: TRBV3-1; J gene: TRBJ2-5; D gene: TRBD1; clone size: .; CDR3 DNA: TGTGCCAGCAGTCAATTGCCCACAGGGGTGGAGACCCAGTACTTC; CDR3 protein: CASSQLPTGVETQYF
V gene: TRBV29-1; J gene: TRBJ2-1; D gene: .; clone size: many; CDR3 DNA: TGCAGCGTTGAGAGGGCGAGGAATGAGCAGTTCTTC; CDR3 protein: CSVERARNEQFF
V gene: TRBV4-2; J gene: TRBJ1-3; D gene: .; clone size: .; CDR3 DNA: TGTGCCAGCAGCCAAGCCTCTTACGTCTCTGGAAACACCATATATTTT; CDR3 protein: CASSQASYVSGNTIYF
V gene: TRBV20-1; J gene: TRBJ1-2; D gene: .; clone size: .; CDR3 DNA: TGCAGTGCTAGGAAGAAAGTGGGCGTACGGGACTACACCTTC; CDR3 protein: CSARKKVGVRDYTF
V gene: TRBV18; J gene: TRBJ2-7; D gene: .; clone size: .; CDR3 DNA: TGTGCCAGCTCACCAGGGGTTGCGGTCGAGCAGTACTTC; CDR3 protein: CASSPGVAVEQYF
V gene: TRBV11-2; J gene: TRBJ1-2; D gene: TRBD1; clone size: .; CDR3 DNA: TGTGCCAGCAGCTCCCCGAGGCAGGGGGGACGATATGGCTACACCTTC; CDR3 protein: CASSSPRQGGRYGYTF
V gene: TRBV10-3; J gene: TRBJ2-3; D gene: .; clone size: .; CDR3 DNA: TGTGCCATCAGTCCCACTCCCACAGATACGCAGTATTTT; CDR3 protein: CAISPTPTDTQYF
V gene: TRBV9; J gene: TRBJ2-1; D gene: .; clone size: few; CDR3 DNA: TGTGCCAGCAGCGTAGCTTCGAATGAGCAGTTCTTC; CDR3 protein: CASSVASNEQFF
V gene: TRBV20-1; J gene: TRBJ2-1; D gene: TRBD1; clone size: .; CDR3 DNA: TGCAGTGCTAGCGACAGGGCCAGAACCAATGAGCAGTTCTTC; CDR3 protein: CSASDRARTNEQFF
V gene: TRBV10-3; J gene: TRBJ2-7; D gene: TRBD2; clone size: few; CDR3 DNA: TGTGCCATCACCCCCTCGACTAGCGGAGCGAACTCCTACGAGCAGTACTTC; CDR3 protein: CAITPSTSGANSYEQYF